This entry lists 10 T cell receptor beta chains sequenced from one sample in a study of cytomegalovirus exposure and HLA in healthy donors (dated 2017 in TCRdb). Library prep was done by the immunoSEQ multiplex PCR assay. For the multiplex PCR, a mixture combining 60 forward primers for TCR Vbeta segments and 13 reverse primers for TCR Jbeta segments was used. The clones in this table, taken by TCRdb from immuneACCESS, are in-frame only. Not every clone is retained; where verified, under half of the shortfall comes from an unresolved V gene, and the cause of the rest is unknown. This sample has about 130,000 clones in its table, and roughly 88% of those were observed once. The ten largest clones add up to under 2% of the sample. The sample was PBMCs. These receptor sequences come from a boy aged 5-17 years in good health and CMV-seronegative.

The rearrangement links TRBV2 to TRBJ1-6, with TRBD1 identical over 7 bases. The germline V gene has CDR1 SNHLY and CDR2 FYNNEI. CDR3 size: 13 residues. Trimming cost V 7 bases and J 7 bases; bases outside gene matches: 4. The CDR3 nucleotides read TGTGCCAGCAAGGGGGCTGAGAATTCACCCCTCCACTTT. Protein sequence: CASKGAENSPLHF.

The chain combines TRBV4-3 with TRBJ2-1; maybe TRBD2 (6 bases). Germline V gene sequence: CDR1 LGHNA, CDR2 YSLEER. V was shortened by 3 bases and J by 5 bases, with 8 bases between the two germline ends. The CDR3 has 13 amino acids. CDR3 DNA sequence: TGCGCCAGCAGCCAGGGACTCAACAATGAGCAGTTCTTC. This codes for CASSQGLNNEQFF.

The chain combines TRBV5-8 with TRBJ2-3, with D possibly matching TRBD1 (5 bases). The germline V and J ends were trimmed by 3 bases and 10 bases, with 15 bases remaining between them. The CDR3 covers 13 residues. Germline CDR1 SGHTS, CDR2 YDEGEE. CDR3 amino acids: CASSSGPSWPQYF. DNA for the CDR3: TGTGCCAGCAGCTCAGGGCCTTCCTGGCCGCAGTATTTT.

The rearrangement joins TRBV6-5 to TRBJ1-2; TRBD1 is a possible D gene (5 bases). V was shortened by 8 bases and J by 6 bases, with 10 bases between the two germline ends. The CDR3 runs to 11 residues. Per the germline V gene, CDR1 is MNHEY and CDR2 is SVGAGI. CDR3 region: CASAGNHGYTF. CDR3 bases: TGTGCCAGCGCAGGGAACCATGGCTACACCTTC.

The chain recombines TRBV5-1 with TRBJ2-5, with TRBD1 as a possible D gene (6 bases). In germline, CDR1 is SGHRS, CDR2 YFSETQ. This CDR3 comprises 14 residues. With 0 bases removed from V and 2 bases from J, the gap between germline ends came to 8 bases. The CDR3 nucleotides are TGCGCCAGCAGCTTGGAGAGGGGGCAAGAGACCCAGTACTTC. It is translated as CASSLERGQETQYF.

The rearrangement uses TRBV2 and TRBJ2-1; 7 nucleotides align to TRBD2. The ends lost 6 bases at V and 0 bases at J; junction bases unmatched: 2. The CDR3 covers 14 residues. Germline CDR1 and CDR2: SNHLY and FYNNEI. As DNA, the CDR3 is TGTGCCAGCAGGGGGGACTACTCCTACAATGAGCAGTTCTTC. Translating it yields CASRGDYSYNEQFF.

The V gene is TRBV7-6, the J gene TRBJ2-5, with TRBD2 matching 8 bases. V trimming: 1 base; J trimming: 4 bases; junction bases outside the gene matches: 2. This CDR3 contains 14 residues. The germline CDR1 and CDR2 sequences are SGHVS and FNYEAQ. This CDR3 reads CASSLVAGGETQYF. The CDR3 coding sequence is TGTGCCAGCAGCTTAGTGGCGGGGGGAGAGACCCAGTACTTC.

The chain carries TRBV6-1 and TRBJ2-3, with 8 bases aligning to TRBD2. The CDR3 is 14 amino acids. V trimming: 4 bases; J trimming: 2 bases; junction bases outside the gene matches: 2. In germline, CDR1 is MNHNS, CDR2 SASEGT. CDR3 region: CASSAGGDTDTQYF. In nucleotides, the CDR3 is TGTGCCAGCAGTGCCGGGGGGGACACAGATACGCAGTATTTT.

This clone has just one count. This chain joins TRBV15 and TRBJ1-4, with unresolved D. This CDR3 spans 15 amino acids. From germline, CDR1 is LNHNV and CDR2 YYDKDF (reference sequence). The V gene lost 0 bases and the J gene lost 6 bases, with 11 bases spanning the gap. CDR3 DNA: TGTGCCACCAGCAGAGATCTCGGGTGGGATGAAAAACTGTTTTTT. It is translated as CATSRDLGWDEKLFF.

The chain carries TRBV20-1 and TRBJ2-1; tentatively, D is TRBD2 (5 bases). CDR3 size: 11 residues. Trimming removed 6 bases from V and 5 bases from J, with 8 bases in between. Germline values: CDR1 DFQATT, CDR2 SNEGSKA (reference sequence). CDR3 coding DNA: TGCAGTGCCACACTAGACAATGAGCAGTTCTTC. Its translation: CSATLDNEQFF.